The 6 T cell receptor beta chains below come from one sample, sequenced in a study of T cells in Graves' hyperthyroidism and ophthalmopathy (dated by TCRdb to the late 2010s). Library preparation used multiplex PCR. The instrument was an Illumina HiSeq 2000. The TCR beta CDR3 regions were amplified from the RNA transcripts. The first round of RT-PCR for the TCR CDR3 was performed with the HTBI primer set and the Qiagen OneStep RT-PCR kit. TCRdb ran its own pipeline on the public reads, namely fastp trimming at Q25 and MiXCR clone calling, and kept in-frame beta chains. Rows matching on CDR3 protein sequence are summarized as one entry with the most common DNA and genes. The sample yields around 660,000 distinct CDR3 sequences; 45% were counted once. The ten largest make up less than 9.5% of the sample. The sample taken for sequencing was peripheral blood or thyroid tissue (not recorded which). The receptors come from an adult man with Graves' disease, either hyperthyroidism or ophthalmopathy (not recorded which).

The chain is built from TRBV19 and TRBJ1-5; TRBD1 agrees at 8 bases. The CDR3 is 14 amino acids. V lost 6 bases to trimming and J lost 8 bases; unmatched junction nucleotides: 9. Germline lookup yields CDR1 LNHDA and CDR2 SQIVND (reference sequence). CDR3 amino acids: CASRPGQGGEPQHF. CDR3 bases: TGTGCCAGTAGGCCCGGACAGGGCGGAGAGCCCCAGCATTTT.

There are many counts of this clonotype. CDR3 residues: CSAGGYEQYF. CDR3 bases: TGCAGTGCAGGGGGTTACGAGCAGTACTTC. The rearrangement uses TRBV20-1 and TRBJ2-7, with D maybe TRBD1 (6 bases). The CDR3 spans 10 residues. The germline V gene encodes CDR1 DFQATT and CDR2 SNEGSKA (reference sequence). Deletions cut 6 bases from V and 4 bases from J, with 7 bases between.

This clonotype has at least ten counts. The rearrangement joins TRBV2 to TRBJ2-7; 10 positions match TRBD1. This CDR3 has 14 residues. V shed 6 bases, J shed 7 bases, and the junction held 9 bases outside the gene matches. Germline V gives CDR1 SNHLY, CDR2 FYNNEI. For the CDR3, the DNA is TGTGCCAGCAGCTCCGGGACAGGGGATGTGGAGCAGTACTTC. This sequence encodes CASSSGTGDVEQYF.

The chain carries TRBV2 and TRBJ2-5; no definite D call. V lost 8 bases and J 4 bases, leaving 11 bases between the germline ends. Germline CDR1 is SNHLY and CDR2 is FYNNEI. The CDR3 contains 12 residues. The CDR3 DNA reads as TGTGCCAGCTTAGCCGCACTAGAGACCCAGTACTTC. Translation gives CASLAALETQYF.

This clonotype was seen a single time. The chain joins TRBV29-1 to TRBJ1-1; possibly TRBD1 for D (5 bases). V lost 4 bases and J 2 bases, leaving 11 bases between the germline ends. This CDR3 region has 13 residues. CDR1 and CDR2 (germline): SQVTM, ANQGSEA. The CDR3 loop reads CSVVGAVNTEAFF. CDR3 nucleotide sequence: TGCAGCGTTGTAGGGGCGGTCAACACTGAAGCTTTCTTT.

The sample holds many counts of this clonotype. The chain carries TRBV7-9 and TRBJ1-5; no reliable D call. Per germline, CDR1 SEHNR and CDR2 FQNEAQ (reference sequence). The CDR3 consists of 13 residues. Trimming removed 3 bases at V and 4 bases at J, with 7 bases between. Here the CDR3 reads CASSLRPNQPQHF. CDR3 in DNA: TGTGCCAGCAGCTTGCGGCCGAATCAGCCCCAGCATTTT.